The clone carrying this T cell receptor (beta chain) occurred a few times. Antigen unknown. These data come from a study of T-cell reconstitution after alpha-beta-depleted transplantation in children. Preparation of the TCRbeta library used unique molecular identifiers. TCRdb analysed the PCR reads with MiXCR anew, one entry per CDR3 protein. The sample carries more than 3,000 distinct CDR3 sequences, about a fifth recorded once. Study-wide results and caveats: It was newly produced T cells that mostly accounted for T-cell counts and diversity one year after transplant.

This CDR3 has 14 amino acids. Germline V gene lookup returns CDR1 LNHNV and CDR2 YYDKDF (reference sequence). Trimming removed 3 bases at V and 0 bases at J, with 6 bases between. The J gene is TRBJ2-1, the V gene TRBV15, with a weak D call TRBD2 (6 bases). The origin of this receptor is a male patient between 2 and 10 years old who had a stem cell transplant for acute lymphoblastic leukemia, so the T cells may come from the graft donor. This specimen was PBMCs, mostly from graft donor cells, taken 60 days after TCRalphabeta/CD19-depleted stem cell transplant. The CDR3 sequence is CATSSGSSYNEQFF. The CDR3 DNA reads as TGTGCCACCAGCAGCGGGAGCTCCTACAATGAGCAGTTCTTC.